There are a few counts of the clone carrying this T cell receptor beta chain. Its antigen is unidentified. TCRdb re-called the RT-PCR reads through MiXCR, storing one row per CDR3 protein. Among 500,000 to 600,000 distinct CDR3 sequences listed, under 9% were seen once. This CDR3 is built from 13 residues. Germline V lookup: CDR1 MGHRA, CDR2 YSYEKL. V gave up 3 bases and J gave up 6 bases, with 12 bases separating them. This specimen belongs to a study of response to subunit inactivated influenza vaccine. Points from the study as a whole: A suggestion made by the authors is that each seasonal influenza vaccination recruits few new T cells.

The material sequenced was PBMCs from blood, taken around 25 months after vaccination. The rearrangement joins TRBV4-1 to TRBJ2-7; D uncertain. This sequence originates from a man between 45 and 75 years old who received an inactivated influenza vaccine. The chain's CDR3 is CASSQPSTGEQYF. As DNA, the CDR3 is TGCGCCAGCAGCCAGCCCAGTACGGGCGAGCAGTACTTC.